The clone carrying this T cell receptor beta chain was counted between two and nine times. Its matching antigen is unknown. This specimen comes from a study of CD8 T cells in ankylosing spondylitis. Study results and limitations: There was a TCR beta motif, made of eight highly homologous variants, that appeared characteristic of ankylosing spondylitis blood. A number of the motif variants had already been described in reactive arthritis synovial fluid and blood. The clones that were linked to disease were reported to be significantly enriched in matched synovial fluid samples from ankylosing spondylitis patients. The authors found the disease-linked clones to be CD8+ and relatively rare in peripheral blood.

5'-RACE, quantitative and with molecular barcodes, yielded the TCR beta libraries. TCRdb independently ran MiXCR on the 5' RACE reads; one entry per CDR3 protein. The data show roughly 700,000 distinct CDR3 sequences, roughly 19% seen once. This CDR3 has 14 residues. The junction had 6 bases not matched to a gene; V was cut back by 2 bases and J by 7 bases. Germline V gene sequence: CDR1 SGDLS, CDR2 YYNGEE. This chain links TRBV9 with TRBJ1-2; 9 nucleotides line up with TRBD1. The receptor was derived from a male donor with ankylosing spondylitis. Material for sequencing was blood, either unsorted or a sorted T cell fraction (not recorded which). CDR3 bases: TGTGCCAGCAGCGTGGGGACAGGGAGATCTGGCTACACCTTC. Translation gives CASSVGTGRSGYTF.